This T cell receptor (beta chain) came from a study of regulatory T cells in long-lasting Graves disease (dated by TCRdb to the early 2020s). Describing the broader study: Patients with newly diagnosed Graves' disease had been on antithyroid drugs for under 3 months. Persistent Graves' disease patients were compared with newly diagnosed Graves' disease patients by peripheral blood TCR sequencing and RNA sequencing. The study was registered as a clinical trial and conducted in China. A total of approximately 35 samples underwent TCR sequencing: roughly 13 from persistent and roughly 20 from newly diagnosed Graves' disease patients. Beyond this particular receptor, the publication reports: The small sample size was acknowledged by the authors as a limitation that may reduce accuracy. Lower TCR Shannon entropy and fewer highly expanded clones were observed in persistent Graves' disease patients than in newly diagnosed patients, which suggested clonal expansion. Sequencing and analysis were limited to the TCR beta chain. Persistent patients shared more public clonotypes among themselves (around 2,500) than newly diagnosed patients did (more than 950). The study examined only peripheral blood because the primary lesion, thyroid tissue, could not be accessed. TRBV28, TRBJ1-2 and TRBJ2-5 were preferentially used in persistent disease, while TRBV20-1 and TRBJ2-1 were favored in newly diagnosed disease.

CDR1 SNHLY and CDR2 FYNNEI are derived from the germline V gene. The CDR3 contains 12 residues, cysteine and phenylalanine counted. Only the CDR3 DNA is retained, 36 bases long and in frame from the first base. The germline ends are 13 bases apart after V is trimmed by 8 bases and J by 6 bases. Library preparation employed multiplex PCR. TCRdb records Illumina HiSeq 4000 as the sequencer. To build TCR beta libraries, CDR3 regions were amplified by Arm-PCR using iRepertoire HTBI primers. PCR products were gel purified before sequencing. The original pipeline was this. Across samples, around 58 TRBV and 13 to 15 TRBJ segments were identified and used for gene usage analysis of CDR3 amino acid clonotypes. Filtered high-quality paired reads were merged into contigs using COPE and FqMerger. Contigs were aligned with BLAST to IMGT TRBV, TRBD and TRBJ reference genes, and CDR3 was defined per IMGT. Any clonotype with a frequency above 0.1% was counted as a highly expanded clone. Repertoire diversity was measured by Shannon entropy, and V-J evenness by the Gini coefficient. A clonotype was considered public if more than one individual shared it. TCRdb cleaned the public reads at Q25 with fastp, built clones with MiXCR and kept in-frame beta chains. For every CDR3 protein sequence, its rows merge into one entry that carries the most common genes and DNA. Here the V and J calls rest on TCRdb's processing, not on the authors' analysis. Across this sample there are approximately 480,000 distinct CDR3 sequences, with around 15% seen only once. 9% to 15% of the sample lies in the top ten.

In its sample, this clonotype was seen many times. The target of this receptor is not known. Nothing much larger sits one base from this clone, and base qualities are not available. This specimen's time point label, interpreted: newly diagnosed GD, antithyroid drugs for less than 3 months. For both TCR sequencing and RNA sequencing, RNA was extracted from PBMCs using TRIzol. Graves' disease was diagnosed according to American Thyroid Association guidelines. The patients came from an endocrinology department in Xi'an, China. Each patient gave 7.5 to 10 milliliters of peripheral blood, collected in an EDTA anticoagulant tube. Ficoll Paque Plus density gradient separation was used to isolate PBMCs, and no further T cell sorting was done. RNA quality was checked with an Agilent 2100 Bioanalyzer and agarose gel, and concentration with a NanoDrop 2000. These data were also filed under a second study, of T cells in Graves' hyperthyroidism and ophthalmopathy. That second report states: Stable Graves' hyperthyroidism was defined as the absence of progression to ophthalmopathy over 18 months of follow-up. Hyperthyroidism patients were newly diagnosed, with disease duration under 2 months, and aged 18 to 65 years. The study excluded patients with uncontrolled infections, other autoimmune diseases, pregnancy or lactation. Diagnoses relied on clinical symptoms, serum thyroxine and TRAb, thyroid ultrasound and orbital computed tomography. The first round of RT-PCR for the TCR CDR3 was performed with the HTBI primer set and the Qiagen OneStep RT-PCR kit. Most expanded thyroid clonotypes (frequency above 0.001) were also found in blood, which suggests that blood repertoires may mirror thyroid immune responses. Ophthalmopathy was separated from stable hyperthyroidism by a 13 V-J signature model, with 87.88% sensitivity and about 81% specificity obtained in cross-validation and 80%/75% obtained in testing. In validation, progression to ophthalmopathy was predicted by the model with approximately 67% sensitivity and approximately 78% specificity, a median of approximately 7.1 months before onset. A discovery cohort of around 98 patients, 43 with Graves' ophthalmopathy and about 60 with stable Graves' hyperthyroidism, was used to find distinguishing TCR V-J signatures. Prospective prediction of ophthalmopathy was tested in an independent validation cohort consisting of 18 to 20 hyperthyroidism patients and some 16 patients who later progressed to ophthalmopathy. The 100 discovery patients were divided at random into training and test sets in a 7:3 ratio. Thyroid tissue and blood T-cell repertoires from roughly six Graves' hyperthyroidism patients were also compared in the study. After sampling, hyperthyroidism patients received methimazole starting at 30 mg daily, and ophthalmopathy patients received high-dose intravenous methylprednisolone. Libraries were constructed in a second round of multiplex PCR, after which size selection and purification were carried out. Sequencing of the libraries was done on an Illumina HiSeq2000 using paired-end 100 bp reads. SOAPnuke was used to process the raw data, throwing out any read that contained adapters or uncalled bases, had a mean Phred below 15, or lacked an exact constant-primer or identifier match. COPE v1.2.5 was used to merge high-quality paired reads, and clonotypes were defined as unique nucleotide sequences. Clonotypes were aligned to IMGT TRBV, TRBD and TRBJ reference segments using MiTCR v1.1. Only V-J combinations with frequency above 0.0001, covering 98% to 99.2% of repertoires, were analysed. A TCS score was defined as the ratio between F50 (clonal expansion) and ExV (chaos), using BLOSUM62-based TCRdist between CDR3 peptides within each V-J. Welch's t-statistics and random forest reduced roughly 540 V-J features to under 15, which were used in a naive Bayes classifier (R e1071). No statistical method was used to set the sample size in advance, and investigators knew the group allocation. The paper reports TCR Vbeta CDR3 sequencing of approximately 140 peripheral blood samples: some 44 ophthalmopathy, under 80 hyperthyroidism and around 17 progressor patients.

The receptor was derived from a man in his forties or fifties with Graves disease. Donor details come from another sample of the same person, matched by shared clones. The chain joins TRBV2 to TRBJ1-1; too little of a D gene remains to name it. This specimen was peripheral blood mononuclear cells (PBMCs), taken at new diagnosis, from a patient treated with antithyroid drugs. CDR3 region: CASRRGIAEAFF. The nucleotide sequence is given as TGTGCCAGCCGCCGAGGTATTGCTGAAGCTTTCTTT. Supplemented by the reference TRBV2 and TRBJ1-1 proteins around the CDR3, the complete variable domain is EPEVTQTPSHQVTQMGQEVILRCVPISNHLYFYWYRQILGQKVEFLVSFYNNEISEKSEIFDDQFSVERPDGSNFTLKIRSTKLEDSAMYFCASRRGIAEAFFGQGTRLTVV.